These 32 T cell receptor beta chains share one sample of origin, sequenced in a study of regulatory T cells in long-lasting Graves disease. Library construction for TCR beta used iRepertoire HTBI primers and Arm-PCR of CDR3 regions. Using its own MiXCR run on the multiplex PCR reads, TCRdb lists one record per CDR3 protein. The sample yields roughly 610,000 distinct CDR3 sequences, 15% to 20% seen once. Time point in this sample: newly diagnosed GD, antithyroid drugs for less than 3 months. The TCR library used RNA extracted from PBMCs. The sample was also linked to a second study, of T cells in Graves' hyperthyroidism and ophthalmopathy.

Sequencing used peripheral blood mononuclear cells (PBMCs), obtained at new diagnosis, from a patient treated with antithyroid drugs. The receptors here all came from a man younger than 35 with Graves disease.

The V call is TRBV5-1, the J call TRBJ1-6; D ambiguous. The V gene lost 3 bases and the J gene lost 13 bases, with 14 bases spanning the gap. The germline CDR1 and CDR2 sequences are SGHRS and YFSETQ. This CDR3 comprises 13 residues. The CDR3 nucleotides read TGCGCCAGCAGCTCGGAAGGTTTCTTCCCCCTCCACTTT. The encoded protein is CASSSEGFFPLHF.

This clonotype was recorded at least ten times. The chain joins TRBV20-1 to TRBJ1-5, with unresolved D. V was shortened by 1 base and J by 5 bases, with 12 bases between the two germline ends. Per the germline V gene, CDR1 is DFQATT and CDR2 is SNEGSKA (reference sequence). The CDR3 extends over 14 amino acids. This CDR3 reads CSARGAGGHQPQHF. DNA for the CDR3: TGCAGTGCTAGAGGAGCAGGCGGCCATCAGCCCCAGCATTTT.

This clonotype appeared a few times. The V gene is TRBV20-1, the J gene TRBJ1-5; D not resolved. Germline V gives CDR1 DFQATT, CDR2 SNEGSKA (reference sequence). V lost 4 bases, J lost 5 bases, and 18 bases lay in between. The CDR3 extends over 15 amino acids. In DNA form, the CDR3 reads TGCAGTGCTACCCCAAATCTCCGGGCGTATCAGCCCCAGCATTTT. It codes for CSATPNLRAYQPQHF.

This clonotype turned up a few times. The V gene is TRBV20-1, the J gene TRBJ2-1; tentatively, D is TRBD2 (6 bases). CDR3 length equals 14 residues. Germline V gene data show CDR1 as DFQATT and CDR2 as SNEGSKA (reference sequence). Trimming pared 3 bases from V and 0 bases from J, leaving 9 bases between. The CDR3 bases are TGCAGTGCTAGTACGGGACTCTCCTACAATGAGCAGTTCTTC. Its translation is CSASTGLSYNEQFF.

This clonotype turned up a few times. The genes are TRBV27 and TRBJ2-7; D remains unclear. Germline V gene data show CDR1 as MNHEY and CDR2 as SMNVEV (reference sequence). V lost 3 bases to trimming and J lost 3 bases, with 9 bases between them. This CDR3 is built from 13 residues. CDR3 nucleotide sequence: TGTGCCAGCAGTTTCGGCCCGAACTACGAGCAGTACTTC. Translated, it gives CASSFGPNYEQYF.

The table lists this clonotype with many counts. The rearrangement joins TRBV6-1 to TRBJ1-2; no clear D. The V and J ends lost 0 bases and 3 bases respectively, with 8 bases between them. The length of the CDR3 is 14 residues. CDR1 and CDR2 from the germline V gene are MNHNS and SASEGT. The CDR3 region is CASSEAAAHYGYTF. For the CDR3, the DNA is TGTGCCAGCAGTGAAGCCGCAGCCCACTATGGCTACACCTTC.

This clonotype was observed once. This CDR3 reads CASSLGLATSYEQFF. In nucleotides, the CDR3 is TGTGCCAGCAGCTTAGGACTAGCGACCTCCTACGAGCAGTTCTTC. V usage is TRBV11-3 and J usage is TRBJ2-1, with TRBD2 matching over 8 bases. Germline CDR1 is SGHNT and CDR2 is YENEEA. The V and J ends lost 1 base and 10 bases, in that order; junction bases with no gene match: 9. CDR3 length equals 15 residues.

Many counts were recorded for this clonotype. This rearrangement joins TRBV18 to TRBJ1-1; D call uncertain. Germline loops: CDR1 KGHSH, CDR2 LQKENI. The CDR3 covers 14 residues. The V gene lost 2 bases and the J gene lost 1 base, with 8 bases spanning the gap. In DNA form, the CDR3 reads TGTGCCAGCTCACCAAGTATGGAGAACACTGAAGCTTTCTTT. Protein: CASSPSMENTEAFF.

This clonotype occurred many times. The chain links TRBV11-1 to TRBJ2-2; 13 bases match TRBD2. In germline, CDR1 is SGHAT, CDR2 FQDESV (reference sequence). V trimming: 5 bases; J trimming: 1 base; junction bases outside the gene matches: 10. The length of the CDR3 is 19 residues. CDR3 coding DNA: TGTGCCAGCAGCACAAGCTGGGGACTAGCGGGATTGAACACCGGGGAGCTGTTTTTT. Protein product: CASSTSWGLAGLNTGELFF.

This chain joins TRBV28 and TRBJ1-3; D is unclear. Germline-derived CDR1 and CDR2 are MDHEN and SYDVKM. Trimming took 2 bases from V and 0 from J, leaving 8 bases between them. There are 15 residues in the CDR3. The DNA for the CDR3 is TGTGCCAGCAGTTTAGGTCGGAGCTCTGGAAACACCATATATTTT. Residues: CASSLGRSSGNTIYF. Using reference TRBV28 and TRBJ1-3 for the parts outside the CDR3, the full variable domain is DVKVTQSSRYLVKRTGEKVFLECVQDMDHENMFWYRQDPGLGLRLIYFSYDVKMKEKGDIPEGYSVSREKKERFSLILESASTNQTSMYLCASSLGRSSGNTIYFGEGSWLTVV.

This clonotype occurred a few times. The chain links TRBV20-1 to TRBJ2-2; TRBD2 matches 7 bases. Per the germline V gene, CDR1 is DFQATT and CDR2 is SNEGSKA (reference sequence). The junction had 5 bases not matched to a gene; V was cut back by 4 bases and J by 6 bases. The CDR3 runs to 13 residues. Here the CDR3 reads CSATRGSAGELFF. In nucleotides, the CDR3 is TGCAGTGCTACACGCGGGAGCGCCGGGGAGCTGTTTTTT.

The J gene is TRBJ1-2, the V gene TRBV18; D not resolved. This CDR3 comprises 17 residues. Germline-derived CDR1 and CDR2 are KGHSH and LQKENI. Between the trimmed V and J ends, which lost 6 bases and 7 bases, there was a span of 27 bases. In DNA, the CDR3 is TGTGCCAGCTCCCCGCAGAATCGGGGTATCGGCCGGGTTGGCTACACCTTC. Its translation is CASSPQNRGIGRVGYTF.

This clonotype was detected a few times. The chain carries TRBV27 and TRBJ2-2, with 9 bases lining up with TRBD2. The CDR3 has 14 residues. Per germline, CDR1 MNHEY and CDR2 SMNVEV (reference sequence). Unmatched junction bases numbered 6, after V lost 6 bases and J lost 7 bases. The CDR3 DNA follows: TGTGCCAGCAGACAATCACTAGCGGGCGGGGAGCTGTTTTTT. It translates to CASRQSLAGGELFF.

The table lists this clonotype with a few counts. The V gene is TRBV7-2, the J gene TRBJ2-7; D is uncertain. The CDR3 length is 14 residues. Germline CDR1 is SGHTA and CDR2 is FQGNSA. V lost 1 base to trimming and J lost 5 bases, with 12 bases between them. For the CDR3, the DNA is TGTGCCAGCAGCTTAGGCAGGACCGGAGACGAGCAGTACTTC. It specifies CASSLGRTGDEQYF.

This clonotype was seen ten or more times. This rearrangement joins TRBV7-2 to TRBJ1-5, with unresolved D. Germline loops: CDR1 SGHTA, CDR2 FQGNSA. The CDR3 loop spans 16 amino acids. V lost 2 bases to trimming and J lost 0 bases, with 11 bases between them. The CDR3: CASSLYSDYSNQPQHF. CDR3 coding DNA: TGTGCCAGCAGCTTATACTCAGACTATAGCAATCAGCCCCAGCATTTT.

In DNA form, the CDR3 reads TGTGCCAGCAGCTTACGTGCAGGGGTGGGCACAGATACGCAGTATTTT. Translating gives CASSLRAGVGTDTQYF. The V and J genes are TRBV7-3 and TRBJ2-3, with D perhaps TRBD1 (6 bases). Trimming took 2 bases from V and 1 from J, leaving 13 bases between them. This CDR3 comprises 16 residues. Germline V CDR1 and CDR2: SGHTA, FQGTGA.

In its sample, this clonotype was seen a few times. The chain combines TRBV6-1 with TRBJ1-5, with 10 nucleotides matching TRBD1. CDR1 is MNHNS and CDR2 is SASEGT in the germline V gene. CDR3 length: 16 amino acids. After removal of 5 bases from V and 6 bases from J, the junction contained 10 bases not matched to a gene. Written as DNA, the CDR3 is TGTGCCAGCAGTCCGGGACAGGGGCGGGTTAGTCAGCCCCAGCATTTT. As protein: CASSPGQGRVSQPQHF.

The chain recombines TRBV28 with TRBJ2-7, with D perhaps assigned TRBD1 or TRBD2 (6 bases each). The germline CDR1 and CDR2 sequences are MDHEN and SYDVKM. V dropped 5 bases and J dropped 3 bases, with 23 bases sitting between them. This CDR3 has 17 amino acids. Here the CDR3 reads CASSLALGGLAIYEQYF. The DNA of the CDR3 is TGTGCCAGCAGTCTCGCATTGGGGGGCCTAGCAATCTACGAGCAGTACTTC.

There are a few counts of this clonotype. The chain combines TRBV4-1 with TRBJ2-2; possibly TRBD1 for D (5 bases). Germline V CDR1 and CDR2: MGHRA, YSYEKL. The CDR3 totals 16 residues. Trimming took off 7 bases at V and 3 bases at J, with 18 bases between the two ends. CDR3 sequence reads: CASTPEKFRDTGELFF. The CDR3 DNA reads TGCGCCAGCACCCCTGAGAAGTTCAGGGACACCGGGGAGCTGTTTTTT.

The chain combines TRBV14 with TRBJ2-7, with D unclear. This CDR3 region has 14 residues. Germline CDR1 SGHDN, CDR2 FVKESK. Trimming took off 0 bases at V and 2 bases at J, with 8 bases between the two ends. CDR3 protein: CASSQESSTYEQYF. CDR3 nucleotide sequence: TGTGCCAGCAGCCAAGAATCGAGCACCTACGAGCAGTACTTC.

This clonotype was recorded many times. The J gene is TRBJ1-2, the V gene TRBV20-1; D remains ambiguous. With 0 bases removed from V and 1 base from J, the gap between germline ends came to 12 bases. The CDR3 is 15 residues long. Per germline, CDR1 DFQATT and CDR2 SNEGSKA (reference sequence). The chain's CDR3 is CSARDAREDNYGYTF. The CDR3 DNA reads TGCAGTGCTAGAGACGCCCGCGAGGATAACTATGGCTACACCTTC.

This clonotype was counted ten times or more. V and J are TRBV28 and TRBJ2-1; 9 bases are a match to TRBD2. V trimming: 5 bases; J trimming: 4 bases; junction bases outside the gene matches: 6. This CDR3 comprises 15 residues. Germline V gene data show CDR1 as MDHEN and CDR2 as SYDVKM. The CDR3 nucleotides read TGTGCCAGCAGTCTCCTAGCGGGACCTTACAATGAGCAGTTCTTC. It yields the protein CASSLLAGPYNEQFF.

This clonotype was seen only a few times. CDR3 sequence: CASSLAPDTNTEAFF. CDR3 in DNA: TGTGCCAGCAGCCTTGCTCCAGACACAAACACTGAAGCTTTCTTT. The V and J genes are TRBV5-4 and TRBJ1-1; unclear D gene. Germline V gene lookup returns CDR1 SGHNT and CDR2 YYREEE (reference sequence). V was pared by 4 bases and J by 2 bases, with 15 bases between. CDR3 length equals 15 residues.

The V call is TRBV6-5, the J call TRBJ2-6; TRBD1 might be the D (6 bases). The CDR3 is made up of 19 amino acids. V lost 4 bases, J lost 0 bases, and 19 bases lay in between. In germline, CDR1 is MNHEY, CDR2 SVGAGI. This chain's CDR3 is CASSSVFWQGISGANVLTF. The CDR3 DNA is TGTGCCAGCAGTTCAGTTTTCTGGCAGGGGATCTCTGGGGCCAACGTCCTGACTTTC.

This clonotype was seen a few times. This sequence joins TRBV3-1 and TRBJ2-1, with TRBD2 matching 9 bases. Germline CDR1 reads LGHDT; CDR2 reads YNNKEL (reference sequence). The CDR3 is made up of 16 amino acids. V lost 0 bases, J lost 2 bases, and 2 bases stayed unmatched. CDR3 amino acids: CASSQDSGSTYNEQFF. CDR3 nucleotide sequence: TGTGCCAGCAGCCAAGATAGCGGGAGCACCTACAATGAGCAGTTCTTC.

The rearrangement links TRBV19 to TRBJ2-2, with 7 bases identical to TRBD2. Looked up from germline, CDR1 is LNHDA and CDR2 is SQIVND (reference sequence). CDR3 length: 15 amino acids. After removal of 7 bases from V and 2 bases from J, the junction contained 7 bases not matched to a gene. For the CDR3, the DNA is TGTGCCAGTAACGTGGCGGGAGTTAACACCGGGGAGCTGTTTTTT. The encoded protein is CASNVAGVNTGELFF.

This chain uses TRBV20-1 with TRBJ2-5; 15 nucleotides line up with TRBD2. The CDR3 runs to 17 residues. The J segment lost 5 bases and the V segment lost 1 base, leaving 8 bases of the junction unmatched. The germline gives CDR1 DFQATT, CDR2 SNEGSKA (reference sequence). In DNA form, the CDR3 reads TGCAGTGCTAGAGGCCTCGGGGGACTAGCGGGAGGTGAGACCCAGTACTTC. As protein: CSARGLGGLAGGETQYF.

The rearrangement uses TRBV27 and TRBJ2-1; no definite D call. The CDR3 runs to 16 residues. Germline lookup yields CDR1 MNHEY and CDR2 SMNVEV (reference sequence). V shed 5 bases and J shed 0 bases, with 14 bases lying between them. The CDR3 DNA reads TGTGCCAGCAGTCGCGGAGACCAAAGCTCCTACAATGAGCAGTTCTTC. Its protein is CASSRGDQSSYNEQFF.

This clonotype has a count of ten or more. This CDR3 reads CAWSVTPRRYEQYF. CDR3 nucleotides: TGTGCCTGGAGTGTAACCCCGAGACGATACGAGCAGTACTTC. The chain has TRBV30 and TRBJ2-7; D remains unclear. This CDR3 region has 14 residues. The germline V and J ends were trimmed by 0 bases and 4 bases, with 13 bases remaining between them. Germline CDR1 is GTSNPN and CDR2 is SVGIG (reference sequence).

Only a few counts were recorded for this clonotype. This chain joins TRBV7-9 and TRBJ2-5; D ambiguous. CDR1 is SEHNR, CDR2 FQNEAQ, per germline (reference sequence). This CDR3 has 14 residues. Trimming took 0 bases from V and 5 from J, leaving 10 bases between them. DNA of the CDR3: TGTGCCAGCAGCTTAGCGGTGTCCGGCGAGACCCAGTACTTC. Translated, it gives CASSLAVSGETQYF.

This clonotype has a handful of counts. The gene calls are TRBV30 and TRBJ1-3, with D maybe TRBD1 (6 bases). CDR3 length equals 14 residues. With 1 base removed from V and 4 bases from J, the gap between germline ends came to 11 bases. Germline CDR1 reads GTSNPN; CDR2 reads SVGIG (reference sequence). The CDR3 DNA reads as TGTGCCTGGAGTGCAGGGGTGTCCGGAAACACCATATATTTT. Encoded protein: CAWSAGVSGNTIYF.

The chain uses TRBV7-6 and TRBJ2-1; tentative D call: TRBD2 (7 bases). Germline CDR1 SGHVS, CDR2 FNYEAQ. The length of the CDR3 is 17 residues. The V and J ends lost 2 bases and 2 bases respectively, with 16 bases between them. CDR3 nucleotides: TGTGCCAGCAGCTTATGGGGGGGGGACACTACCTACAATGAGCAGTTCTTC. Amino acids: CASSLWGGDTTYNEQFF.